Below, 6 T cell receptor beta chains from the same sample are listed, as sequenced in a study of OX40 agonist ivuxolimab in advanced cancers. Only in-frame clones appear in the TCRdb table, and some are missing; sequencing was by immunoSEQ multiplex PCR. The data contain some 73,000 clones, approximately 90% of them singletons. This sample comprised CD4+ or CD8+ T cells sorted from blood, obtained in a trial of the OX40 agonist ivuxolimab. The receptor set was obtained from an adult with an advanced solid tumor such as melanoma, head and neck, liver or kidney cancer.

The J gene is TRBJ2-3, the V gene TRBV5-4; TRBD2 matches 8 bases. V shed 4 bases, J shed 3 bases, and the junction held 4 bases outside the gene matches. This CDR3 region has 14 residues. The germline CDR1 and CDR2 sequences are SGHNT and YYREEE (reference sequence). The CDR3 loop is CASSHGLATDTQYF. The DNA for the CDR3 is TGTGCCAGCAGCCATGGACTAGCAACAGATACGCAGTATTTT. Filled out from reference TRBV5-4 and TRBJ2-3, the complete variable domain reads ETGVTQSPTHLIKTRGQQVTLRCSSQSGHNTVSWYQQALGQGPQFIFQYYREEENGRGNFPPRFSGLQFPNYSSELNVNALELDDSALYLCASSHGLATDTQYFGPGTRLTVL.

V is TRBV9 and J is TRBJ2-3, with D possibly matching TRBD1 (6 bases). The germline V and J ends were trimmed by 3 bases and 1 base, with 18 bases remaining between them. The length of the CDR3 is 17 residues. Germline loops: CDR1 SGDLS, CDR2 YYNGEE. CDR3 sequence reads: CASSAVTGHGGTDTQYF. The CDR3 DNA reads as TGTGCCAGCAGCGCGGTCACAGGGCATGGGGGCACAGATACGCAGTATTTT. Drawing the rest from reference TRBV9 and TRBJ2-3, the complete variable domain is DSGVTQTPKHLITATGQRVTLRCSPRSGDLSVYWYQQSLDQGLQFLIQYYNGEERAKGNILERFSAQQFPDLHSELNLSSLELGDSALYFCASSAVTGHGGTDTQYFGPGTRLTVL.

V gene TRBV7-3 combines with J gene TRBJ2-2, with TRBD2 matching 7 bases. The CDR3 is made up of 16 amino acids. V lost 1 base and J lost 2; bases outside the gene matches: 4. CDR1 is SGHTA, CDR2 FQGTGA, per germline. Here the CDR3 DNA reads TGTGCCAGCAGCTTAAGTCTAGCGGCTAACACCGGGGAGCTGTTTTTT. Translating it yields CASSLSLAANTGELFF.

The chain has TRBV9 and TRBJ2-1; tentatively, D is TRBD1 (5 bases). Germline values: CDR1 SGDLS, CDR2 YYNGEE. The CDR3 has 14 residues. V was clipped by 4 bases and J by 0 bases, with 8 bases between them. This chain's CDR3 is CASSRGNSYNEQFF. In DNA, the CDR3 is TGTGCCAGCAGCAGGGGCAACTCCTACAATGAGCAGTTCTTC.

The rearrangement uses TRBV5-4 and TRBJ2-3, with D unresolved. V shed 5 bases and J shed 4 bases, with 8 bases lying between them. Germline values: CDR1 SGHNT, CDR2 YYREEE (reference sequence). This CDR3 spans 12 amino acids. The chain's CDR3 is CASSSVPDTQYF. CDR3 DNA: TGTGCCAGCAGTTCCGTCCCAGATACGCAGTATTTT.

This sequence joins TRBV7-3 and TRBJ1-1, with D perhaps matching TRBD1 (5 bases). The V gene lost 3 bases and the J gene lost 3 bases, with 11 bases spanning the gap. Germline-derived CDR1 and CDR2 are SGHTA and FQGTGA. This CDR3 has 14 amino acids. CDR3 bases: TGTGCCAGCAGCTTTCAGGGAGGGGACACTGAAGCTTTCTTT. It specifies CASSFQGGDTEAFF.